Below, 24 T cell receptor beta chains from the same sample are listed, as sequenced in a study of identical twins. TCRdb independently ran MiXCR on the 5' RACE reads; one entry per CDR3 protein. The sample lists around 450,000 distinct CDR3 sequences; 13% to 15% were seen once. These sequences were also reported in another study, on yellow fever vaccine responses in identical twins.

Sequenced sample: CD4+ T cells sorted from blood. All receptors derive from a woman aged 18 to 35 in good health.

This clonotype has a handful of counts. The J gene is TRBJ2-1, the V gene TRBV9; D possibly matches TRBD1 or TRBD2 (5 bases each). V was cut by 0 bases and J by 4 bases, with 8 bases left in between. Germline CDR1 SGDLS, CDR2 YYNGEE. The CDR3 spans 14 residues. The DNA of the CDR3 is TGTGCCAGCAGCGTAGACGAGGGGTACAATGAGCAGTTCTTC. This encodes CASSVDEGYNEQFF.

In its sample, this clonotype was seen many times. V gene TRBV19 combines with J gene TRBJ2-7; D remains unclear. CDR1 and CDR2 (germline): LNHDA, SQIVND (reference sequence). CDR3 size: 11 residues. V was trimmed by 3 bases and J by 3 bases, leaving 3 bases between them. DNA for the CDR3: TGTGCCAGTAGTATGAACTACGAGCAGTACTTC. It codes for CASSMNYEQYF.

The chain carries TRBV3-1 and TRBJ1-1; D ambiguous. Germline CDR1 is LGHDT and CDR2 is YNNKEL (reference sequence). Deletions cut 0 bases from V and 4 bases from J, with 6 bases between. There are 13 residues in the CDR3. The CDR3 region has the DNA TGTGCCAGCAGCCAAGAATACGGCACTGAAGCTTTCTTT. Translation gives CASSQEYGTEAFF. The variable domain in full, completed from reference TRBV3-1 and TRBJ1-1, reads DTAVSQTPKYLVTQMGNDKSIKCEQNLGHDTMYWYKQDSKKFLKIMFSYNNKELIINETVPNRFSPKSPDKAHLNLHINSLELGDSAVYFCASSQEYGTEAFFGQGTRLTVV.

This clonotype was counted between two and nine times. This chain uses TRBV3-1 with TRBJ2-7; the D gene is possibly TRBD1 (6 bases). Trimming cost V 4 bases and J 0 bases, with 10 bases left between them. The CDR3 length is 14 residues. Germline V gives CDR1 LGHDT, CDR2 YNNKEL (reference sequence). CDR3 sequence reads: CASSRPGDSYEQYF. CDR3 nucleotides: TGTGCCAGCAGCCGACCAGGGGACTCCTACGAGCAGTACTTC.

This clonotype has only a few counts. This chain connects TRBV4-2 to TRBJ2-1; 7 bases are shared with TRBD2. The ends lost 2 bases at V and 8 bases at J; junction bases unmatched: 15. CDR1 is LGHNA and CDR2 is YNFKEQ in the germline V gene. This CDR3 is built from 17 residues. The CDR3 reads CASSQSARELGVDEQFF. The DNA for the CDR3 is TGTGCCAGCAGCCAATCCGCGCGGGAGTTAGGTGTTGATGAGCAGTTCTTC.

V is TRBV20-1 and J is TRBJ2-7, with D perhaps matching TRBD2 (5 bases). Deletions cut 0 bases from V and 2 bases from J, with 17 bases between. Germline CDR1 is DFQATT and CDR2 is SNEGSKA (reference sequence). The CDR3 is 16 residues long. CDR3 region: CSAREPRARGPYEQYF. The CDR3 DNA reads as TGCAGTGCTAGAGAACCCCGGGCCCGGGGTCCCTACGAGCAGTACTTC.

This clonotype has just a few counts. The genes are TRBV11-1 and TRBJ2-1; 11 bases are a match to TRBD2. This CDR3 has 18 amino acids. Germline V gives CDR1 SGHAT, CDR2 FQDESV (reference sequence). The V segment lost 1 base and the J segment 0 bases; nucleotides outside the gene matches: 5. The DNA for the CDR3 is TGTGCCAGCAGCTTAGGTGAGGGACTAGCGGTCTCCTACAATGAGCAGTTCTTC. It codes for CASSLGEGLAVSYNEQFF.

CDR3 sequence reads: CASSSTQILAKNIQYF. The CDR3 DNA follows: TGTGCCAGCAGTTCGACCCAGATTTTAGCCAAAAACATTCAGTACTTC. The V call is TRBV6-5, the J call TRBJ2-4; D ambiguous. Trimming shortened V by 4 bases and J by 0 bases, and 13 bases separated the two germline ends. Germline V gene sequence: CDR1 MNHEY, CDR2 SVGAGI. This CDR3 spans 16 amino acids.

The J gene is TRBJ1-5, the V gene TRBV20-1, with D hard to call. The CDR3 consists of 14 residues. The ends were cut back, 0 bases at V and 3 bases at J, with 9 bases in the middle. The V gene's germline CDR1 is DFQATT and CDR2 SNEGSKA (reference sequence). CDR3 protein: CSARDYEINQPQHF. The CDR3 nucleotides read TGCAGTGCTAGAGATTATGAGATCAATCAGCCCCAGCATTTT.

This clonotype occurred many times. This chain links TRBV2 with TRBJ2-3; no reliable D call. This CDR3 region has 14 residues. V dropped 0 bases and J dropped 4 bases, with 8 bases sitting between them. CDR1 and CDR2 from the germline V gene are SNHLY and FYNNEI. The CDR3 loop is CASSEAMPADTQYF. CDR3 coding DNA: TGTGCCAGCAGTGAAGCAATGCCCGCAGATACGCAGTATTTT. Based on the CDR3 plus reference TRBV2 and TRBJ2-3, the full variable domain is EPEVTQTPSHQVTQMGQEVILRCVPISNHLYFYWYRQILGQKVEFLVSFYNNEISEKSEIFDDQFSVERPDGSNFTLKIRSTKLEDSAMYFCASSEAMPADTQYFGPGTRLTVL.

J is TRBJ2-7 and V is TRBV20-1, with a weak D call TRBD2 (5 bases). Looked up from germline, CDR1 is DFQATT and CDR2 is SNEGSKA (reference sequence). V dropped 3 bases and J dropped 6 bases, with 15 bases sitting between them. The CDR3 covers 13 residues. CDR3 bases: TGCAGTGCTAGTGGGCGGGTATTAGGCGAGCAGTACTTC. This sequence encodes CSASGRVLGEQYF.

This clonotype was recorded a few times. The CDR3 DNA sequence: TGTGCCAGTAGTCCCAACGTAGGCGGGAGCCAGTACTTC. Encoded protein: CASSPNVGGSQYF. V is TRBV19 and J is TRBJ2-5; 7 positions match TRBD2. CDR1 and CDR2 (germline): LNHDA, SQIVND (reference sequence). The CDR3 totals 13 residues. V lost 5 bases, J lost 10 bases, and 10 bases stayed unmatched.

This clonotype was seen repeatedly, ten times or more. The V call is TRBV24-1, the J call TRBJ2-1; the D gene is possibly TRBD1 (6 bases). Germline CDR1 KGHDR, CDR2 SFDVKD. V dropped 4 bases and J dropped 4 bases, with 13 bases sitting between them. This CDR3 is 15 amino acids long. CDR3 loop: CATSDPPQGYNEQFF. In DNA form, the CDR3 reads TGTGCCACCAGTGACCCGCCTCAGGGGTACAATGAGCAGTTCTTC.

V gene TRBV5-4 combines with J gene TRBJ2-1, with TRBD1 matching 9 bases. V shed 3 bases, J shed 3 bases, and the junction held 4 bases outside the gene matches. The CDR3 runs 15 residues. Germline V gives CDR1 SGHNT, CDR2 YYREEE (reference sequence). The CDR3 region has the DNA TGTGCCAGCAGCTGGGACAGGGTGTACTACAATGAGCAGTTCTTC. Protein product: CASSWDRVYYNEQFF. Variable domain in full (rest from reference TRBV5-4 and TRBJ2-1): ETGVTQSPTHLIKTRGQQVTLRCSSQSGHNTVSWYQQALGQGPQFIFQYYREEENGRGNFPPRFSGLQFPNYSSELNVNALELDDSALYLCASSWDRVYYNEQFFGPGTRLTVL.

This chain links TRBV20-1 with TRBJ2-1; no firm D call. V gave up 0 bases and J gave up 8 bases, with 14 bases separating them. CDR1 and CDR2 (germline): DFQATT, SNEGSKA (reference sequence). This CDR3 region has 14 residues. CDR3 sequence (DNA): TGCAGTGCTAGAGATTGGCGGAGCAGCGATGAGCAGTTCTTC. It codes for CSARDWRSSDEQFF.

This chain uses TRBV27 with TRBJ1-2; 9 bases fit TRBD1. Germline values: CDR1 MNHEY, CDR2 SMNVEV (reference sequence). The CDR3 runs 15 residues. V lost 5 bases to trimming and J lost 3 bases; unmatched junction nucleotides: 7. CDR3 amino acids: CASSDPGTGYYGYTF. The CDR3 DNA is TGTGCCAGCAGTGATCCCGGGACAGGGTACTATGGCTACACCTTC.

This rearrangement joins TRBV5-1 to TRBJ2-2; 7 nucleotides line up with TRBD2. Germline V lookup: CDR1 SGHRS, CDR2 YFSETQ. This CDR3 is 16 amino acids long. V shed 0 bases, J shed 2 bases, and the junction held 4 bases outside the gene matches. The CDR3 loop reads CASSLGGSINTGELFF. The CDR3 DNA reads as TGCGCCAGCAGCTTGGGCGGGAGTATAAACACCGGGGAGCTGTTTTTT.

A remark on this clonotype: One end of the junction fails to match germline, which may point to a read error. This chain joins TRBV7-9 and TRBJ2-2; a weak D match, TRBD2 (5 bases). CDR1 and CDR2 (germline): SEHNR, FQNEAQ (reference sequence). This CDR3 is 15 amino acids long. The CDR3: CASSYGSILAGELSF. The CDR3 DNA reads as TGTGCCAGCAGCTACGGGTCTATCCTTGCCGGGGAGCTGTCTTTT.

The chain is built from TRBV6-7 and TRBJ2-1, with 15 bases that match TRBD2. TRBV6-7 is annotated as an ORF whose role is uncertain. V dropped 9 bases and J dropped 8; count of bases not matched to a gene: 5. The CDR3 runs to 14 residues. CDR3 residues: CASWTSGRDHEQFF. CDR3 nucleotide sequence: TGTGCCAGTTGGACTAGCGGGAGGGATCATGAGCAGTTCTTC.

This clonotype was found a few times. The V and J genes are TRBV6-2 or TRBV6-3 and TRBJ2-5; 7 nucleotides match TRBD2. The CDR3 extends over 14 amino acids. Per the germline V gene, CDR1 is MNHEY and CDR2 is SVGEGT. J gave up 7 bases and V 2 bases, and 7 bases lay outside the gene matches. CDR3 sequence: CASSYGTGGATQYF. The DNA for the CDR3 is TGTGCCAGCAGTTACGGGACGGGAGGAGCGACCCAGTACTTC.

CDR3 sequence (DNA): TGCGCCAGCAGCTTGGAGATTCCGGGACTAGCGGGGTTTGGAGAGACCCAGTACTTC. It yields the protein CASSLEIPGLAGFGETQYF. This chain joins TRBV5-1 and TRBJ2-5, with 13 bases lining up with TRBD2. This CDR3 has 19 residues. Germline V CDR1 and CDR2: SGHRS, YFSETQ. The V and J ends lost 0 bases and 4 bases, in that order; junction bases with no gene match: 12.

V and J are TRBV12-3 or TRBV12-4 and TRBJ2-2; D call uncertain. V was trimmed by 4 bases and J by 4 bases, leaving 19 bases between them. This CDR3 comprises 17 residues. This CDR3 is CASSSPFGVRSTGELFF. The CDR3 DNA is TGTGCCAGCAGTTCCCCCTTTGGGGTGCGGAGCACCGGGGAGCTGTTTTTT.

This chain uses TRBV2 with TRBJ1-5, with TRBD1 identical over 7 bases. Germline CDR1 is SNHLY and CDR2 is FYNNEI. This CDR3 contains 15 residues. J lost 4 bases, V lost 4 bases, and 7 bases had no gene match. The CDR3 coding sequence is TGTGCCAGCAGTGGGGGACAGAGAGTAAATCAGCCCCAGCATTTT. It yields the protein CASSGGQRVNQPQHF.

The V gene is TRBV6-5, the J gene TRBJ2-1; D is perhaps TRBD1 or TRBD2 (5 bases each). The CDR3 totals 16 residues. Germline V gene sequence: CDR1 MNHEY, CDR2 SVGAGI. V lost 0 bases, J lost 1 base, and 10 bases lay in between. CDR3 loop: CASSYSGEPSYNEQFF. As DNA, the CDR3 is TGTGCCAGCAGTTACTCAGGGGAGCCATCCTACAATGAGCAGTTCTTC.